This T cell receptor (beta chain) was documented in a study of blood T cell repertoires in COVID-19. Overall study context: In each case, the material was cDNA or gDNA derived from T cells, B-cell-depleted T cells, or PBMCs.

This CDR3 is built from 16 residues. CDR1 is SGDLS, CDR2 YYNGEE, per germline. V was pared by 3 bases and J by 1 base, with 13 bases between. In the authors' workflow: Counts of nucleated cells, estimated from reference gene primer amplification, were obtained. Measured with immunoSEQ multiplex PCR; TCRdb has only the in-frame clones, and not every one. V, J and clone size derive from that table, while D and trimming were established from the DNA sequence. The sample carries some 40,000 clones, about 85% recorded once. The J gene is TRBJ2-2, the V gene TRBV9; a weak D match, TRBD1 (6 bases). The TCR sequence derives from a man aged 65-85 years with acute or convalescent COVID-19. Material: peripheral blood. In nucleotides, the CDR3 is TGTGCCAGCAGCGCTTACGGGACAAGGAACACCGGGGAGCTGTTTTTT. As protein: CASSAYGTRNTGELFF.